This T cell receptor beta chain is from a study of blood T cell repertoires in COVID-19 (dated by TCRdb to about 2020). With respect to the entire study: Samples from collaborators originated in the United States, Italy and Spain and spanned both the acute and convalescent phases of COVID-19. Nearly every sample came with metadata listing a de-identified subject ID, COVID-19 status, age in years and sex. The samples were drawn from the first 160 participants of the ongoing ImmuneRACE study and from 950 to 1,500 subjects provided by 6 global collaborators. HLA class I and class II types, where available, came from metadata supplied by the sample provider rather than from assay-based typing. The prospective study material was composed of cDNA or gDNA derived from T cells, B-cell-depleted T cells, or PBMCs. The dataset comprised deeply sampled blood TCRbeta repertoires from subjects exposed to, actively infected with, or recovered from COVID-19. The repertoires were released in a freely available public database intended as a resource for research on the immune response to SARS-CoV-2. Study-wide findings and limitations: Clinical and demographic metadata were provided uncurated, with the amount varying by source and participant.

Via the germline V gene (reference sequence), CDR1 is MNHEY and CDR2 SMNVEV. V loses 6 bases of germline sequence and J loses 1 base, and the interval between the two ends is 12 bases. Reading from cysteine to phenylalanine, the CDR3 counts 14 amino acids. Left in the record is the CDR3 DNA by itself, 42 bases read in frame from the first base. Points on this clone: This receptor's antigen is unknown. Per-nucleotide qualities are absent, and no much larger clonotype sits a single base away.

TCRbeta CDR3 regions were amplified from genomic DNA by means of the immunoSEQ Assay, a bias-controlled multiplex PCR. The source study handled its data this way. Nucleated cell counts per sample were estimated from amplification of reference gene primers within the assay. Sequence reads were collapsed and filtered to measure the absolute abundance of every unique TCRbeta CDR3 rearrangement. Productive Simpson clonality was computed per sample as the square root of Simpson's diversity index over productive rearrangements. Drawn from immuneACCESS, this table holds only the in-frame rearrangements with V and J called that TCRdb kept. Clones are partly lost; checked studies trace under half to an unresolved V gene and leave the rest unexplained. That table is the source of V, J and clone size, and D and trimming were worked out from the DNA. The sample has about 150,000 clones on record, roughly nine tenths of them singletons. The ten top clones hold about 15% of the sample.

Each collaborating institution followed its own protocols to collect whole blood in K2EDTA tubes. For TCRbeta analysis, collaborators shipped samples as frozen whole blood, isolated PBMCs, or DNA extracted from either of those sample types. The sequenced sample was peripheral blood. This clonotype was obtained from a woman aged 40 to 49 with acute or convalescent COVID-19. This chain is built from TRBV27 and TRBJ1-1; the D gene is perhaps TRBD1, on 6 matching bases. Here is the DNA: TGTGCCAGCAGGAAAACAGGGCCGAACACTGAAGCTTTCTTT. Its product reads: CASRKTGPNTEAFF.